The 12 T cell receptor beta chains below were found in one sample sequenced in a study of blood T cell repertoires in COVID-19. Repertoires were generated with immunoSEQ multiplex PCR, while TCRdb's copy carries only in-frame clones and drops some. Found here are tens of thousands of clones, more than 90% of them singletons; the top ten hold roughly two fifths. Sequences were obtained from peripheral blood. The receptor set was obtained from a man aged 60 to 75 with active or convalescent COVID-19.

CDR3 bases: TGTGCCACCAGCAGAGTAAGGACAGCCTATGGCTACACCTTC. It is translated as CATSRVRTAYGYTF. The chain uses TRBV15 and TRBJ1-2, with D possibly TRBD1 on 6 matching bases. Germline V gene data show CDR1 as LNHNV and CDR2 as YYDKDF (reference sequence). Trimming removed 1 base at V and 4 bases at J, with 10 bases between. The CDR3 has 14 amino acids.

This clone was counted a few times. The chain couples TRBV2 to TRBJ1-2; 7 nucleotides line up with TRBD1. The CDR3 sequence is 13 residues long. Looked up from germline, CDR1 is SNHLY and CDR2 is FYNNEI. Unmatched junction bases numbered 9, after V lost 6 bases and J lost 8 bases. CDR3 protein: CASSPSTGAGYTF. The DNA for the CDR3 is TGTGCCAGCAGCCCGTCTACAGGGGCCGGCTACACCTTC.

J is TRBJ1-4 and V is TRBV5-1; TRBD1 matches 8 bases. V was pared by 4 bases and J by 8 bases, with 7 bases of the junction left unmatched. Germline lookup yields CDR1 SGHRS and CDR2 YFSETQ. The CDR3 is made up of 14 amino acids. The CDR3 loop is CASSIQGVGEKLFF. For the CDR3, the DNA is TGCGCCAGCAGCATACAGGGGGTTGGCGAAAAACTGTTTTTT.

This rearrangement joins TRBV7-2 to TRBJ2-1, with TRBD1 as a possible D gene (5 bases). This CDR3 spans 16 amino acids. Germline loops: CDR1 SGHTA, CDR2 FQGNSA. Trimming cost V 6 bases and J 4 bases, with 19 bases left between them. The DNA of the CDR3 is TGTGCCAGCAGATCCAACTCAGGGTTCGCGTACAATGAGCAGTTCTTC. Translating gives CASRSNSGFAYNEQFF. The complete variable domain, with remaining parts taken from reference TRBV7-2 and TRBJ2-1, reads GAGVSQSPSNKVTEKGKDVELRCDPISGHTALYWYRQSLGQGLEFLIYFQGNSAPDKSGLPSDRFSAERTGGSVSTLTIQRTQQEDSAVYLCASRSNSGFAYNEQFFGPGTRLTVL.

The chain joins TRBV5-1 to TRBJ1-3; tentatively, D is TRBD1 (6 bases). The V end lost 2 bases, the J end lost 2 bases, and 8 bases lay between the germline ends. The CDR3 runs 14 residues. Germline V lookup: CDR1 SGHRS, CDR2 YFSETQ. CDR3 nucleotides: TGCGCCAGCAGCTTACAGGGAACTGGAAACACCATATATTTT. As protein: CASSLQGTGNTIYF.

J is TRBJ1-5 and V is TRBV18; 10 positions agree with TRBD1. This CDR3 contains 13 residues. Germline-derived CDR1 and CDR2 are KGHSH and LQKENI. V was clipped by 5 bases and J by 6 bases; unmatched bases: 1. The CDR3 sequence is CASSRTGGQPQHF. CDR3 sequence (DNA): TGTGCCAGCTCAAGGACAGGGGGTCAGCCCCAGCATTTT.

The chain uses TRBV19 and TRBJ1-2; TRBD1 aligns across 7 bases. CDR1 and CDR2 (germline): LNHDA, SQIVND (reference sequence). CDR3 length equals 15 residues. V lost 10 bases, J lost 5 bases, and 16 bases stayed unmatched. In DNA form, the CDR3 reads TGTGCCACCAATCCAGGGCAGGGGGAGTGGTATGGCTACACCTTC. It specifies CATNPGQGEWYGYTF.

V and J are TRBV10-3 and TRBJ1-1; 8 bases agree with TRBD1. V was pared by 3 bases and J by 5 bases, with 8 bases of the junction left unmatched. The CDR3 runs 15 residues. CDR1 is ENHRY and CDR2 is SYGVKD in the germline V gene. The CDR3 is CAISELDRDGTEAFF. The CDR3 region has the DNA TGTGCCATCAGTGAATTGGACAGGGATGGGACTGAAGCTTTCTTT.

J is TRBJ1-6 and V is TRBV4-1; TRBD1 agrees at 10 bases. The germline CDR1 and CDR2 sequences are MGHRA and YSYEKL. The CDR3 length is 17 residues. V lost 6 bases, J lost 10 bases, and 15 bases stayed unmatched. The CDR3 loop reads CASRSQALDRGHSPLHF. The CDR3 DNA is TGCGCCAGCAGATCCCAAGCTTTAGACAGGGGGCACTCACCCCTCCACTTT.

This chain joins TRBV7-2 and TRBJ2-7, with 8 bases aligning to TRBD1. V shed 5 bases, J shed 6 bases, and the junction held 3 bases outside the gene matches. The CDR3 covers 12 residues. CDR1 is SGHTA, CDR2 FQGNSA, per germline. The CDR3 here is CASSTGQGEQYF. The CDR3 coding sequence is TGTGCCAGCAGCACCGGACAGGGCGAGCAGTACTTC.

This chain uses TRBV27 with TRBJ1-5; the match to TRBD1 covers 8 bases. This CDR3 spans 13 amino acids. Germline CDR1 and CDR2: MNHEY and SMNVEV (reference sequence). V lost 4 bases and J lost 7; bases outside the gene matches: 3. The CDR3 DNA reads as TGTGCCAGCAGTTCACGGACAGGGCAGCCCCAGCATTTT. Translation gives CASSSRTGQPQHF.

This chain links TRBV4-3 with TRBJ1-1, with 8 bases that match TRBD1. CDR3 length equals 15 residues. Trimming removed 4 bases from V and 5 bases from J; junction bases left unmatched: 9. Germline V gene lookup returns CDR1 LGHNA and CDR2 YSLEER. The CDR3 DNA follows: TGCGCCAGCAGCCCATCCTGGACAGGGAGTACTGAAGCTTTCTTT. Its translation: CASSPSWTGSTEAFF.